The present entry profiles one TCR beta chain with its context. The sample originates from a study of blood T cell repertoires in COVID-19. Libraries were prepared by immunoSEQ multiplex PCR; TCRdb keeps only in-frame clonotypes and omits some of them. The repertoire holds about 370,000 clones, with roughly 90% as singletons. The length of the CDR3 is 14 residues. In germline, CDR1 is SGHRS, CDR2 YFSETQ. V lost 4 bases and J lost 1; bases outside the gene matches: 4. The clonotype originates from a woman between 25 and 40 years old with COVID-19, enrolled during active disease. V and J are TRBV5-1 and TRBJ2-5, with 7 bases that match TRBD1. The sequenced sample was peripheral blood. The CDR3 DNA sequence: TGCGCCAGCAGCGGGGGACAGCTCCAAGAGACCCAGTACTTC. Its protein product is CASSGGQLQETQYF.